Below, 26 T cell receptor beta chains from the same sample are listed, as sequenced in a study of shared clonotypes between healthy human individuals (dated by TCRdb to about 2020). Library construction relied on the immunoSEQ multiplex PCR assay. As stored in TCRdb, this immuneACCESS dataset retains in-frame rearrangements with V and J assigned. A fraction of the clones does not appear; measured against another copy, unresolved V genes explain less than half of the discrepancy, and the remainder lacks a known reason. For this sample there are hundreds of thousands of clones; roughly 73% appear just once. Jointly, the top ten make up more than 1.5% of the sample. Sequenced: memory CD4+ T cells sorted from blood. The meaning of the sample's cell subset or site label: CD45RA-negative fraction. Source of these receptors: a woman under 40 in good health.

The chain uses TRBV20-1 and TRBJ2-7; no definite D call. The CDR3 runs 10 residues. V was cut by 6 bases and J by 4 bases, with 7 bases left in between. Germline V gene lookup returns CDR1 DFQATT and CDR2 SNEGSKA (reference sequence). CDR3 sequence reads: CSADQYEQYF. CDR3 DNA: TGCAGTGCGGACCAATACGAGCAGTACTTC.

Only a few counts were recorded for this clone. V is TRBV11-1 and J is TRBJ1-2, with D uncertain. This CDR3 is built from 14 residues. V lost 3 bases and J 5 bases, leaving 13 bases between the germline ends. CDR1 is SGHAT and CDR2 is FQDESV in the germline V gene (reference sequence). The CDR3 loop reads CASSLDPGSYGYTF. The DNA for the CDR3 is TGTGCCAGCAGCTTGGATCCAGGCTCTTATGGCTACACCTTC.

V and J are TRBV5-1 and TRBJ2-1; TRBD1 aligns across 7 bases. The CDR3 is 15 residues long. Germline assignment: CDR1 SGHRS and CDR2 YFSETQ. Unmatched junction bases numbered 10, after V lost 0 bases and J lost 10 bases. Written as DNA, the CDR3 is TGCGCCAGCAGCTTGGTTTTTGGTTCAGGGGGAGAGCAGTTCTTC. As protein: CASSLVFGSGGEQFF.

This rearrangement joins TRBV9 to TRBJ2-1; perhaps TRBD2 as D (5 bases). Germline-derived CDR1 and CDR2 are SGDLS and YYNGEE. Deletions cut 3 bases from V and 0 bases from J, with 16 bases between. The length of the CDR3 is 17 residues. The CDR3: CASSGENTRSSYNEQFF. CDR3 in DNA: TGTGCCAGCAGCGGAGAGAATACTAGGAGCTCCTACAATGAGCAGTTCTTC.

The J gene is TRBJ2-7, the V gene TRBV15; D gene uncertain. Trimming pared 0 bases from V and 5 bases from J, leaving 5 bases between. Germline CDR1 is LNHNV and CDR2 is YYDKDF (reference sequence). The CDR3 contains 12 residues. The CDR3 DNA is TGTGCCACCAGCAGAGATTGGGACGAGCAGTACTTC. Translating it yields CATSRDWDEQYF.

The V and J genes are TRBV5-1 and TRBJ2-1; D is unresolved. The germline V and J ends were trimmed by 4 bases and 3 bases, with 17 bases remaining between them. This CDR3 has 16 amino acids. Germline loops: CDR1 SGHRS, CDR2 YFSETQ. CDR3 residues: CASSLFARAIYNEQFF. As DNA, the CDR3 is TGCGCCAGCAGCCTATTCGCCCGGGCTATCTACAATGAGCAGTTCTTC.

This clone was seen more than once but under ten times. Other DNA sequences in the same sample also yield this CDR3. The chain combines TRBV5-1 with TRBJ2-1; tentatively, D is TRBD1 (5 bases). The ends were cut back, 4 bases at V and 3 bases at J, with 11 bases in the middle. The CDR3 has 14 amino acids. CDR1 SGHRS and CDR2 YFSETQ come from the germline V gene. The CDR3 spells CASSLRADYNEQFF. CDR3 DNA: TGCGCCAGCAGCCTCAGGGCAGACTACAATGAGCAGTTCTTC. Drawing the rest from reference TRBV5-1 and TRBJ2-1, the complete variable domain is KAGVTQTPRYLIKTRGQQVTLSCSPISGHRSVSWYQQTPGQGLQFLFEYFSETQRNKGNFPGRFSGRQFSNSRSEMNVSTLELGDSALYLCASSLRADYNEQFFGPGTRLTVL.

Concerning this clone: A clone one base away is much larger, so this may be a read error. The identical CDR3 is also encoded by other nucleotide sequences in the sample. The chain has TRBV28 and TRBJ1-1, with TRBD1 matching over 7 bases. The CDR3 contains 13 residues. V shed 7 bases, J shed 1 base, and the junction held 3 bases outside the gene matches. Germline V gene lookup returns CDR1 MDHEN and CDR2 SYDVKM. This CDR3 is CASIPGGNTEAFF. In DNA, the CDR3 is TGTGCCAGCATCCCAGGGGGGAACACTGAAGCTTTCTTT.

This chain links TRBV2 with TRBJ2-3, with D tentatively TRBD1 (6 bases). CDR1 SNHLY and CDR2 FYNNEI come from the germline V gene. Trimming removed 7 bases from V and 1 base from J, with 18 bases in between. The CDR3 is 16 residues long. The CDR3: CASIYAPRQGTDTQYF. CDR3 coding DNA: TGTGCCAGCATTTATGCGCCAAGACAGGGCACAGATACGCAGTATTTT.

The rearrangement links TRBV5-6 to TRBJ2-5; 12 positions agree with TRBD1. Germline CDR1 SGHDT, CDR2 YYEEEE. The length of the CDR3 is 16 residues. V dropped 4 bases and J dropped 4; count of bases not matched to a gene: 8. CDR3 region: CASSHWGTGGLETQYF. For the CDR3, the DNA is TGTGCCAGCAGCCACTGGGGGACAGGGGGCTTAGAGACCCAGTACTTC.

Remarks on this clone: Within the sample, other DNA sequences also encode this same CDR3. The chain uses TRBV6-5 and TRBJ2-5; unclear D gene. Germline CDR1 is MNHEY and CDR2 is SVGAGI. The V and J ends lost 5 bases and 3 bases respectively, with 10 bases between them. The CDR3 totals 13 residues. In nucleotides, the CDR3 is TGTGCCAGCAGTCCCGGACGGGAAGAGACCCAGTACTTC. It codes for CASSPGREETQYF.

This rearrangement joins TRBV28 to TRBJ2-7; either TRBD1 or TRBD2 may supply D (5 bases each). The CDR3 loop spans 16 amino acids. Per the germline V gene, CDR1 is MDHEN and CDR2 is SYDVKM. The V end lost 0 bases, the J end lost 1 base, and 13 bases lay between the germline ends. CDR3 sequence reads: CASSLWAGTVSYEQYF. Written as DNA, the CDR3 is TGTGCCAGCAGTTTATGGGCCGGGACGGTATCCTACGAGCAGTACTTC. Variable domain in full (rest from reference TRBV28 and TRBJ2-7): DVKVTQSSRYLVKRTGEKVFLECVQDMDHENMFWYRQDPGLGLRLIYFSYDVKMKEKGDIPEGYSVSREKKERFSLILESASTNQTSMYLCASSLWAGTVSYEQYFGPGTRLTVT.

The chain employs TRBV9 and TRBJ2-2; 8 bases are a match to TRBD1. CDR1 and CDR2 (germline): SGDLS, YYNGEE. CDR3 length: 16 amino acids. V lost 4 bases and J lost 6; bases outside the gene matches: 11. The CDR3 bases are TGTGCCAGCAGCACTATCGGACAGGGCTTCGCCGGGGAGCTGTTTTTT. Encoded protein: CASSTIGQGFAGELFF. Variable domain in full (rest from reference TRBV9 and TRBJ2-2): DSGVTQTPKHLITATGQRVTLRCSPRSGDLSVYWYQQSLDQGLQFLIQYYNGEERAKGNILERFSAQQFPDLHSELNLSSLELGDSALYFCASSTIGQGFAGELFFGEGSRLTVL.

CDR3 DNA: TGTGCCAGCAGTTTAGGGACGTGGGGAACTGAAGCTTTCTTT. It encodes CASSLGTWGTEAFF. The chain uses TRBV28 and TRBJ1-1, with D perhaps TRBD1 (5 bases). The CDR3 covers 14 residues. The germline V and J ends were trimmed by 2 bases and 5 bases, with 12 bases remaining between them. The V gene's germline CDR1 is MDHEN and CDR2 SYDVKM.

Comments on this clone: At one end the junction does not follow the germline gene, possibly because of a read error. In DNA, the CDR3 is TGTGCCAGCAGGGAAGTACGAGCCACAGATACGCAGTATTTT. Its translation: CASREVRATDTQYF. This chain links TRBV6-1 with TRBJ2-3; D gene unclear. The CDR3 sequence is 14 residues long. CDR1 MNHNS and CDR2 SASEGT come from the germline V gene.

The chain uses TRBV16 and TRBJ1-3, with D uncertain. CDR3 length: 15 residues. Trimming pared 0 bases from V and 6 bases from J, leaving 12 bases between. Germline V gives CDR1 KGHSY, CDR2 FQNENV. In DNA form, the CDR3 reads TGTGCCAGCAGCCAATCTTCAGTACTTCTAAACACCATATATTTT. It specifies CASSQSSVLLNTIYF. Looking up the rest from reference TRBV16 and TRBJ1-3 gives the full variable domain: GEEVAQTPKHLVRGEGQKAKLYCAPIKGHSYVFWYQQVLKNEFKFLISFQNENVFDETGMPKERFSAKCLPNSPCSLEIQATKLEDSAVYFCASSQSSVLLNTIYFGEGSWLTVV.

This CDR3 reads CASRIAGNQETQYF. The CDR3 DNA reads as TGTGCCAGCAGAATAGCGGGAAACCAAGAGACCCAGTACTTC. The gene calls are TRBV28 and TRBJ2-5; TRBD2 agrees at 8 bases. The V gene's germline CDR1 is MDHEN and CDR2 SYDVKM. The V gene end was trimmed by 6 bases and the J gene end by 0 bases; junction bases not matched to a gene: 3. CDR3 size: 14 residues.

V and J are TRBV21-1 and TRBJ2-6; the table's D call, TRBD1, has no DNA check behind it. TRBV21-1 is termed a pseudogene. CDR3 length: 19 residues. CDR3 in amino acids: CASSNFWDRGRVGANVLTF. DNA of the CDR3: TGTGCCAGCAGCAATTTCTGGGACAGGGGGCGCGTCGGGGCCAACGTCCTGACTTTC.

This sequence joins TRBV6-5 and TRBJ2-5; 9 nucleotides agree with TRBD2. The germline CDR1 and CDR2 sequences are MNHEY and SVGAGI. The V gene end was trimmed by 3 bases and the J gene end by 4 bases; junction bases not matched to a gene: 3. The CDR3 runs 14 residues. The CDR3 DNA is TGTGCCAGCAGTTATAGCGGGAGCAGAGAGACCCAGTACTTC. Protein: CASSYSGSRETQYF.

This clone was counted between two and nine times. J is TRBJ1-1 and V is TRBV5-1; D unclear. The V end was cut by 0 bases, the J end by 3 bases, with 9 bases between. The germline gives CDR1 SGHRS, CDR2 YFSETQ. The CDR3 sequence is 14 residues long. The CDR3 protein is CASSLDSTHTEAFF. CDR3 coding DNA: TGCGCCAGCAGCTTGGACAGTACTCACACTGAAGCTTTCTTT. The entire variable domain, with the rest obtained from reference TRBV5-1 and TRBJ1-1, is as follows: KAGVTQTPRYLIKTRGQQVTLSCSPISGHRSVSWYQQTPGQGLQFLFEYFSETQRNKGNFPGRFSGRQFSNSRSEMNVSTLELGDSALYLCASSLDSTHTEAFFGQGTRLTVV.

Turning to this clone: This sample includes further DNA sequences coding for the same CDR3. The CDR3 DNA follows: TGTGCCAGCAGCTTGGTAGGCGAGCAGTACTTC. Encoded protein: CASSLVGEQYF. This rearrangement joins TRBV11-2 to TRBJ2-7; D not certain. CDR3 length: 11 residues. V was pared by 3 bases and J by 6 bases, with 6 bases between. Looked up from germline, CDR1 is SGHAT and CDR2 is FQNNGV.

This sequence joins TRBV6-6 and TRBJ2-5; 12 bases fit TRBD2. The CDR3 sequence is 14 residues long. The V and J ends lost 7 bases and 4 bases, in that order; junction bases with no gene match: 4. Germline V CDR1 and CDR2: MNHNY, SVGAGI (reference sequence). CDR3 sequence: CASTGLAGTETQYF. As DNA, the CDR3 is TGTGCCAGCACCGGACTAGCGGGAACAGAGACCCAGTACTTC.

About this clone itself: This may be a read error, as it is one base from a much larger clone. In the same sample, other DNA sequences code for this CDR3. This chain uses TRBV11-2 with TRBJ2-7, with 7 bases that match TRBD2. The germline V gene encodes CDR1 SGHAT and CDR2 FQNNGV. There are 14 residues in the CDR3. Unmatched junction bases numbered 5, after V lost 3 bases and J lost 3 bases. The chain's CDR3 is CASSFQRDSYEQYF. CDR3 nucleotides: TGTGCCAGCAGCTTCCAGCGGGATAGCTACGAGCAGTACTTC.

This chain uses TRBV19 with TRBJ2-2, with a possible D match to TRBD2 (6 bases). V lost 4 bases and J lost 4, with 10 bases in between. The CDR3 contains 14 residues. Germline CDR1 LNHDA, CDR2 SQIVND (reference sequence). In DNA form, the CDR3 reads TGTGCCAGTAGTAACGGGAGAGGCACCGGGGAGCTGTTTTTT. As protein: CASSNGRGTGELFF.

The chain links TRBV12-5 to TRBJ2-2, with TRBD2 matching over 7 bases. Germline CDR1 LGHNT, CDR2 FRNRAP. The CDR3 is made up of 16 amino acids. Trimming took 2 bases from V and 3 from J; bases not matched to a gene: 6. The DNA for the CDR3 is TGTGCTAGTGGTTTGTGGTCGGGGAGGGACACCGGGGAGCTGTTTTTT. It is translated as CASGLWSGRDTGELFF.

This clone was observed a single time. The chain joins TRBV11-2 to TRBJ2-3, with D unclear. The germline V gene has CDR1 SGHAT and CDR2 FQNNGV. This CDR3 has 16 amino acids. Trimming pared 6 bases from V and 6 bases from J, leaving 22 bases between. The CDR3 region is CASSPTRTAPLDTQYF. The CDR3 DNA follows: TGTGCCAGCAGTCCCACCCGCACCGCCCCACTTGATACGCAGTATTTT.